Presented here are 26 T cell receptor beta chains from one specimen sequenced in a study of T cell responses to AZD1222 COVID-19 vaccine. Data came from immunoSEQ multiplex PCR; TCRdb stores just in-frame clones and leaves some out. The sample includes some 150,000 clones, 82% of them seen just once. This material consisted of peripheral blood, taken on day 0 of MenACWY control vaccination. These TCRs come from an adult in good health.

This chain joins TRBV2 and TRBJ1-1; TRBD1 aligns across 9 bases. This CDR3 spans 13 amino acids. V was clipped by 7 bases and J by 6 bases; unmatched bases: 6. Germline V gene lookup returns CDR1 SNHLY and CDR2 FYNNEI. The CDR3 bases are TGTGCCAGCACCTCGGACAGGGGAGCTGAAGCTTTCTTT. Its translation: CASTSDRGAEAFF.

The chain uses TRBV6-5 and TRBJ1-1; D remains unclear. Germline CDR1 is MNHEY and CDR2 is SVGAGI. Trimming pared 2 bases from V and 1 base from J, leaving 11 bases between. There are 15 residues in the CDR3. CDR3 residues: CASSYGLRPNTEAFF. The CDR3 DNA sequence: TGTGCCAGCAGTTACGGGTTGAGGCCGAACACTGAAGCTTTCTTT.

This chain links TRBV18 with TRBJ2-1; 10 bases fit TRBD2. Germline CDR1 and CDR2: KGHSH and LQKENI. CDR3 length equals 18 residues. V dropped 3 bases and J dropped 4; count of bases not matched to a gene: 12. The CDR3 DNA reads TGTGCCAGCTCACCCCCAGGGGCTAGCGGGGGTGCTTACAATGAGCAGTTCTTC. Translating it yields CASSPPGASGGAYNEQFF.

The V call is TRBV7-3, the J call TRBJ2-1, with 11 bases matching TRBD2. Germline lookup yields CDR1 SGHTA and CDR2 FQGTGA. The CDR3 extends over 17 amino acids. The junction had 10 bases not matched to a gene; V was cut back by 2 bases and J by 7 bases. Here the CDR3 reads CASSLSASGGPANEQFF. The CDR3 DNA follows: TGTGCCAGCAGCTTATCGGCTAGCGGGGGGCCGGCAAATGAGCAGTTCTTC.

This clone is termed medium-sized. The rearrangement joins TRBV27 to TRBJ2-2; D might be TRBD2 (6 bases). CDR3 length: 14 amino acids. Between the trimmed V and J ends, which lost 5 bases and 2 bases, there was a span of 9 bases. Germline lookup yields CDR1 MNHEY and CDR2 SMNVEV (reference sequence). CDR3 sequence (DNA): TGTGCCAGCAGTGCGGGACTTAACACCGGGGAGCTGTTTTTT. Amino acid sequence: CASSAGLNTGELFF.

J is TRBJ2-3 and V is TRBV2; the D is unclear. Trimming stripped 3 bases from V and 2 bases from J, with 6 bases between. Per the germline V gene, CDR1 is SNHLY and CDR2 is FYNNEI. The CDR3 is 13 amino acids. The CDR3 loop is CASSDSHTDTQYF. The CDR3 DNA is TGTGCCAGCAGTGACTCCCACACAGATACGCAGTATTTT.

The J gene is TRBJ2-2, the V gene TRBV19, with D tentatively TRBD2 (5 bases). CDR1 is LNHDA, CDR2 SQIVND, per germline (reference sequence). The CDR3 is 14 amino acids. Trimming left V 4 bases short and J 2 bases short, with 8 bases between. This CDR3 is CASSTGFNTGELFF. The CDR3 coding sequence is TGTGCCAGTAGTACGGGGTTCAACACCGGGGAGCTGTTTTTT.

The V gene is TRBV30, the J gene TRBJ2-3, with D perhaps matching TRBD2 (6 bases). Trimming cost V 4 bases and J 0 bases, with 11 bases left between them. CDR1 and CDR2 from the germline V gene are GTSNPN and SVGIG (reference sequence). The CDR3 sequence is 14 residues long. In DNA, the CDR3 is TGTGCCTGGACAGCGGGCTATAGCACAGATACGCAGTATTTT. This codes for CAWTAGYSTDTQYF. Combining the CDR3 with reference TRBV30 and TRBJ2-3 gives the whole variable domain SQTIHQWPATLVQPVGSPLSLECTVEGTSNPNLYWYRQAAGRGLQLLFYSVGIGQISSEVPQNLSASRPQDRQFILSSKKLLLSDSGFYLCAWTAGYSTDTQYFGPGTRLTVL.

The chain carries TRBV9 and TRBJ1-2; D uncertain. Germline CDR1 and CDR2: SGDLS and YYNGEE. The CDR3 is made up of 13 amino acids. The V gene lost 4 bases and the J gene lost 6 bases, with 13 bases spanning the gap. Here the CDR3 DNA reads TGTGCCAGCAGCCAGGACTCTAGGGATGGCTACACCTTC. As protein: CASSQDSRDGYTF.

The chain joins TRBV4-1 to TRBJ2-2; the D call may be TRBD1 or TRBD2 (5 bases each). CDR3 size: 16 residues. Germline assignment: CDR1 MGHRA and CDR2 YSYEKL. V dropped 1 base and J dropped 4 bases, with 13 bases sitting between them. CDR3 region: CASSQGVGAVTGELFF. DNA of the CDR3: TGCGCCAGCAGCCAAGGGGTCGGGGCGGTCACCGGGGAGCTGTTTTTT.

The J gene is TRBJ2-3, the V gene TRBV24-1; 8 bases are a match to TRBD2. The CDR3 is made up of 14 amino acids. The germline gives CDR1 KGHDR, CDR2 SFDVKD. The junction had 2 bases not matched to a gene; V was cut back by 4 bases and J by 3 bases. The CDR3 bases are TGTGCCACCAGTGACGGGGGGGCAACAGATACGCAGTATTTT. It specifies CATSDGGATDTQYF.

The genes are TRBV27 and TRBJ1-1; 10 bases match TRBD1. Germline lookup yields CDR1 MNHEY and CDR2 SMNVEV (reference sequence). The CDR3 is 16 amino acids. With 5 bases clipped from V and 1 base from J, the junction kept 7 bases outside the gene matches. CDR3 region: CASSRSTGGRNTEAFF. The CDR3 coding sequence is TGTGCCAGCAGTAGGTCGACAGGGGGCAGGAACACTGAAGCTTTCTTT.

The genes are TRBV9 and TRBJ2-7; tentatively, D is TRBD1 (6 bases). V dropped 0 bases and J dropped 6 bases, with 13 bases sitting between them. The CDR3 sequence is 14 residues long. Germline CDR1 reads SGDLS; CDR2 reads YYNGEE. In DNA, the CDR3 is TGTGCCAGCAGCGTAGTGGCAGGGGTGGGCGAGCAGTACTTC. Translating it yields CASSVVAGVGEQYF.

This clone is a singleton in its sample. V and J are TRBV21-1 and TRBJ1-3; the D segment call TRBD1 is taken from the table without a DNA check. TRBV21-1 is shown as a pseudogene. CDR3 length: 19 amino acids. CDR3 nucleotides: TGTGCCAGCAGCAAAAAAATGAAAGGTCAGGGGCCCTCTGGAAACACCATATATTTT. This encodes CASSKKMKGQGPSGNTIYF.

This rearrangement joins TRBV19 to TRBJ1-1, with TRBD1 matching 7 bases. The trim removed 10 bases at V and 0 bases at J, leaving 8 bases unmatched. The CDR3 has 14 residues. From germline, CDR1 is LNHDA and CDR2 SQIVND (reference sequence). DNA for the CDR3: TGTGCCACTAGAACAGGGGCCCTGAACACTGAAGCTTTCTTT. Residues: CATRTGALNTEAFF.

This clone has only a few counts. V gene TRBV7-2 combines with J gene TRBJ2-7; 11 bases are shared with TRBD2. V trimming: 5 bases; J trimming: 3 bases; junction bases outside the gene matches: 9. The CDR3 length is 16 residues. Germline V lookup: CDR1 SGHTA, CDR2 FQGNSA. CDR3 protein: CASSAIATSGGYEQYF. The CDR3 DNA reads TGTGCCAGCAGCGCGATCGCTACTAGCGGGGGCTACGAGCAGTACTTC.

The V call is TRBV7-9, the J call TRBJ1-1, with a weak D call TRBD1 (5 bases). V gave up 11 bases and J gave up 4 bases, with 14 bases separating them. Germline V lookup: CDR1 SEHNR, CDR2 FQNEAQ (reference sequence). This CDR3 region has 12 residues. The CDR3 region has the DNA TGTGCCCTTGGGCTCGGGGGCACTGAAGCTTTCTTT. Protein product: CALGLGGTEAFF.

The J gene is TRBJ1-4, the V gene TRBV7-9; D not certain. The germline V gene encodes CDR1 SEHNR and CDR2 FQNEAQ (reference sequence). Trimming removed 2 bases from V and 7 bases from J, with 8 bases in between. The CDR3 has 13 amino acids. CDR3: CASSLWAGEKLFF. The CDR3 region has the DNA TGTGCCAGCAGCTTATGGGCCGGTGAAAAACTGTTTTTT.

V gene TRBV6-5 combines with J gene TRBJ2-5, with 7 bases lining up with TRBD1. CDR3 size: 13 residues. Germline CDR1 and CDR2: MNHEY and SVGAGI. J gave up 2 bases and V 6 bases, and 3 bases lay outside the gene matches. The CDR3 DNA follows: TGTGCCAGCAGAAGGACAGGACAAGAGACCCAGTACTTC. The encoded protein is CASRRTGQETQYF.

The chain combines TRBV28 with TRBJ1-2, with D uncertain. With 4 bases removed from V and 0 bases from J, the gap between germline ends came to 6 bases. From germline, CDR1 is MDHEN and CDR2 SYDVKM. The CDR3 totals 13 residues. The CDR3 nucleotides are TGTGCCAGCAGTTCGGGGTCTAACTATGGCTACACCTTC. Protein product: CASSSGSNYGYTF.

The CDR3 region has the DNA TGTGCCAGCATTCTAGGCCCGCAGGGGGCGATTTATGAGCAGTTCTTC. This translates into CASILGPQGAIYEQFF. V usage is TRBV7-8 and J usage is TRBJ2-1, with 8 nucleotides matching TRBD1. Germline-derived CDR1 and CDR2 are SGHVS and FQNEAQ. V lost 7 bases and J lost 8; bases outside the gene matches: 16. CDR3 length: 16 amino acids.

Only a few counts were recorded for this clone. The CDR3 region is CASTSGQGQDEQFF. CDR3 nucleotides: TGTGCCAGCACTTCGGGACAGGGGCAGGATGAGCAGTTCTTC. The chain recombines TRBV2 with TRBJ2-1; TRBD1 aligns across 10 bases. Germline CDR1 and CDR2: SNHLY and FYNNEI. The CDR3 sequence is 14 residues long. With V trimmed by 7 bases and J by 8 bases, 8 bases remained unmatched.

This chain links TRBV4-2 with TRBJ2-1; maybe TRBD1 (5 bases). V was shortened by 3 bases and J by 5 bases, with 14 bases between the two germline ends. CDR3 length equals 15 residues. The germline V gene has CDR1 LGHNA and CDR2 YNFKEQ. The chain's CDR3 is CASSHLGAQDNEQFF. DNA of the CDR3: TGTGCCAGCAGCCACCTAGGGGCCCAAGACAATGAGCAGTTCTTC.

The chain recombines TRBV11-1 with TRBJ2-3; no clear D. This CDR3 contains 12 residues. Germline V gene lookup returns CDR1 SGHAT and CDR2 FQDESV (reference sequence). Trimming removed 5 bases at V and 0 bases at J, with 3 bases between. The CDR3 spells CASSMSTDTQYF. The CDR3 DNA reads TGTGCCAGCAGCATGAGCACAGATACGCAGTATTTT.

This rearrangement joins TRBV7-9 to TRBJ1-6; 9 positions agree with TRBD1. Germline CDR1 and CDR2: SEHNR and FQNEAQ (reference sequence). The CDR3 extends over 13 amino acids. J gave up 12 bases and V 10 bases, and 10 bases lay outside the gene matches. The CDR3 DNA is TGTGCCACCCAACCGGGACAGGGTTTACCCCTCCACTTT. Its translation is CATQPGQGLPLHF. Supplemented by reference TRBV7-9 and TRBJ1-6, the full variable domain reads DTGVSQNPRHKITKRGQNVTFRCDPISEHNRLYWYRQTLGQGPEFLTYFQNEAQLEKSRLLSDRFSAERPKGSFSTLEIQRTEQGDSAMYLCATQPGQGLPLHFGNGTRLTVT.

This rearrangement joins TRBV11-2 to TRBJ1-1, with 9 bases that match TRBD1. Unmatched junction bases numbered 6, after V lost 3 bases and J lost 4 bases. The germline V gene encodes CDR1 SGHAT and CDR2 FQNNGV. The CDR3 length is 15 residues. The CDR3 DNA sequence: TGTGCCAGCAGCTTCCAAACAGGGGGCCTCACTGAAGCTTTCTTT. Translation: CASSFQTGGLTEAFF.